This T cell receptor beta chain came from a study of regulatory T cells in long-lasting Graves disease. The CDR3 is 14 amino acids. J gave up 4 bases and V 7 bases, and 7 bases lay outside the gene matches. This clonotype was seen at least ten times. As for time point: persistent/refractory GD, antithyroid drugs over 5 years with positive TRAb. There was RNA extracted from PBMCs, and the TCR library was made from it. Through Arm-PCR of CDR3 regions and iRepertoire HTBI primers, TCR beta libraries were built. TCRdb reprocessed the multiplex PCR reads via MiXCR and lists one record per CDR3 protein. The repertoire holds 350,000 to 450,000 distinct CDR3 sequences, with 20% to 25% as singletons.

The sequence was collected from a female donor with Graves disease. Sequences were derived from peripheral blood mononuclear cells (PBMCs), sampled when the disease was refractory, from a patient treated with antithyroid drugs. The chain joins TRBV12-3 or TRBV12-4 to TRBJ1-5; 7 nucleotides match TRBD1. The CDR3 coding sequence is TGTGCCAGCACCGCCGGGACAGTGAATCAGCCCCAGCATTTT. It is translated as CASTAGTVNQPQHF.